The clone carrying this TCR beta chain was recorded once. Deletions cut 4 bases from V and 3 bases from J, with 10 bases between. The CDR3 extends over 14 amino acids. Germline loops: CDR1 SGHKS, CDR2 YYEKEE (reference sequence). These data come from a study of blood T cell repertoires in COVID-19. Source study methods: Scientists estimated how many nucleated cells there were by amplifying reference gene primers. Measured with immunoSEQ multiplex PCR; TCRdb has only the in-frame clones, and not every one. Clone size and the V and J calls come from that table; the DNA yielded D and trimming. The sample holds about 130,000 clones; just under 85% are singletons and the top ten take 3% to 3.5%.

The genes are TRBV5-5 and TRBJ1-4; TRBD1 is a possible D gene (5 bases). The sample comprised peripheral blood. This receptor was taken from a woman aged 80 or over with acute or convalescent COVID-19. The DNA of the CDR3 is TGTGCCAGCAGCATACAGGAGCCTAATGAAAAACTGTTTTTT. The encoded protein is CASSIQEPNEKLFF.